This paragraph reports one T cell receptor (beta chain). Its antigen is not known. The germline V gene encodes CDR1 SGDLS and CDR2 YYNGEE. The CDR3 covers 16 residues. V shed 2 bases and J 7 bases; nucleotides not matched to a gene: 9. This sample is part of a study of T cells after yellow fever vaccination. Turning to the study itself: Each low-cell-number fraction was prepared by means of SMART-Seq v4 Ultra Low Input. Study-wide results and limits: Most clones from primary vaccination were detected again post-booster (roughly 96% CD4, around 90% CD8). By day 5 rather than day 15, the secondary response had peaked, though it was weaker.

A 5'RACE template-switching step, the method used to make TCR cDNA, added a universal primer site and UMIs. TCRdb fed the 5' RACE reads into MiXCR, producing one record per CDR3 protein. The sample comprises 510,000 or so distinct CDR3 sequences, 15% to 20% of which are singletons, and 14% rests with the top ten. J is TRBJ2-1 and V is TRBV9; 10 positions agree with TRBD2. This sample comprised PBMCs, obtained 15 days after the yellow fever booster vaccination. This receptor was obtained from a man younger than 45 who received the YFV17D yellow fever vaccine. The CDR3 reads CASSVKLAGSRNEQFF. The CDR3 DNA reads TGTGCCAGCAGCGTGAAACTAGCGGGGAGTAGGAATGAGCAGTTCTTC.